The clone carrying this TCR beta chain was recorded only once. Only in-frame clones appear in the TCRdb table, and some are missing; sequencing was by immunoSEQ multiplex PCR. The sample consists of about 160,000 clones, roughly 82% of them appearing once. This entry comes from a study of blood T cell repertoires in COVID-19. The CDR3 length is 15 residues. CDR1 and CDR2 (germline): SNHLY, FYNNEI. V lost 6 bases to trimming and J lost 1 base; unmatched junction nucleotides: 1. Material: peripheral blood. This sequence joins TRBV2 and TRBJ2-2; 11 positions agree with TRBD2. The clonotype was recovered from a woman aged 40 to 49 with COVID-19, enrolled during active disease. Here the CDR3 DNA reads TGTGCCAGCAGGCTAGCGGGGGGGAACACCGGGGAGCTGTTTTTT. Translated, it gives CASRLAGGNTGELFF.